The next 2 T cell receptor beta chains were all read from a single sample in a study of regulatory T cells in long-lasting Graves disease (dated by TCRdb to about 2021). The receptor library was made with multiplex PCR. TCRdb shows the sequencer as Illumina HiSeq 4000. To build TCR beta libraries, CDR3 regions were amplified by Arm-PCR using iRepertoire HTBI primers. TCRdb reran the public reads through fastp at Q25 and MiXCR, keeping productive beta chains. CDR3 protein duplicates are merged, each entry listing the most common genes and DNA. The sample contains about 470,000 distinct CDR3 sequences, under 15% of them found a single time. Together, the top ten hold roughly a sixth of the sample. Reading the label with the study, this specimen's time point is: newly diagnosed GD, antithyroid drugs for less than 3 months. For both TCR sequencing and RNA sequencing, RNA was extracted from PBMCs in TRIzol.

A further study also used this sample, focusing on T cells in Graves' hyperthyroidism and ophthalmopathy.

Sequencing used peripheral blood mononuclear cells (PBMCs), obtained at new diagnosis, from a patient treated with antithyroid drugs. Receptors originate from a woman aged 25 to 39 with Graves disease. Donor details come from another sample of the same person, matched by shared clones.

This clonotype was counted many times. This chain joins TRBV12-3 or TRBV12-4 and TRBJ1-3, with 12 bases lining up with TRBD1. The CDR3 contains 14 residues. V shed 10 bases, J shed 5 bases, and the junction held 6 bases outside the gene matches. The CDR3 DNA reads TGTGCCAACCGGGACAGGGGGCTTCGAAACACCATATATTTT. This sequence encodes CANRDRGLRNTIYF.

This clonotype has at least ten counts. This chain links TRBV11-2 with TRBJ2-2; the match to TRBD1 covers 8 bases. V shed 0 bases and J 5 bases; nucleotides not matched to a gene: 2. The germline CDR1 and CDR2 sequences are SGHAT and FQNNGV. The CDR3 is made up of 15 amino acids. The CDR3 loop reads CASSLDRQGTGELFF. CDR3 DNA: TGTGCCAGCAGCTTAGACCGACAGGGGACCGGGGAGCTGTTTTTT.